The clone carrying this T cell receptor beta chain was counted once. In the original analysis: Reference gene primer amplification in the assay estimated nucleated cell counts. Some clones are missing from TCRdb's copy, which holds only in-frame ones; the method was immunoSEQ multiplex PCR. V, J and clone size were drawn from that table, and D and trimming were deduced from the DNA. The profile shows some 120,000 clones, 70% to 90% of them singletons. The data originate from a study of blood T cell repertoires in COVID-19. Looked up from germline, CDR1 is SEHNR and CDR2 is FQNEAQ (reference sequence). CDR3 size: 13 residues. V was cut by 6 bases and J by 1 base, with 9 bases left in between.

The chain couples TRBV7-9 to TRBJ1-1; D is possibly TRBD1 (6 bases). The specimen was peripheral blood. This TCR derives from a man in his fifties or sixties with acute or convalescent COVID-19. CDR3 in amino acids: CASSQGGNTEAFF. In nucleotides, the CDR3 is TGTGCCAGCAGTCAAGGGGGGAACACTGAAGCTTTCTTT.